This T cell receptor beta chain appears in the sequencing data of a study of cytomegalovirus exposure and HLA in healthy donors. Details on this clone: Its antigen is not known.

Notes on the study in general: Data from an earlier analysis indicated that most TCR beta V segments were productive either about 90% or about 30% of the time. A later analysis found most CMV-associated TCR beta chains apparently HLA-restricted. Near-uniform donor sequencing depth was presumed by presence/absence analyses. It was reportedly the case that the classifier diagnosed cytomegalovirus status with high specificity and sensitivity.

Between the trimmed V and J ends, which lost 5 bases and 6 bases, there was a span of 6 bases. The CDR3 length is 11 residues. The germline V gene has CDR1 LGHNA and CDR2 YSLEER. PCR was performed using 60 Vbeta and 13 Jbeta primers. Some clones are missing from TCRdb's copy, which holds only in-frame ones; the method was immunoSEQ multiplex PCR. The profile covers 95,000 to 100,000 clones, with 60% to 85% appearing a single time and roughly 17% taken by the ten largest. The rearrangement joins TRBV4-3 to TRBJ2-3; the D is unclear. This TCR came from a man aged 55 to 70 in good health and CMV-seropositive. Sample: PBMCs. CDR3 DNA sequence: TGCGCCAGCAGCGGCCCGGATACGCAGTATTTT. Its protein is CASSGPDTQYF.